This T cell receptor beta chain emerged from a study of early T cells in non-severe SARS-CoV-2 infection. Individual cDNA molecules received unique molecular identifiers. TCRdb fed the 5' RACE reads into MiXCR, producing one record per CDR3 protein. The repertoire includes around 84,000 distinct CDR3 sequences, approximately 15% of them detected once, and about 7.5% sits in the top ten. The CDR3 consists of 15 residues. V was trimmed by 0 bases and J by 0 bases, leaving 8 bases between them. CDR1 and CDR2 from the germline V gene are MNHEY and SMNVEV (reference sequence). This clonotype showed up many times.

The chain couples TRBV27 to TRBJ1-1; D call uncertain. Sequences were obtained from whole blood. The clonotype comes from an adult who was a healthcare worker with PCR-confirmed SARS-CoV-2 infection or an uninfected control (not recorded which). CDR3 region: CASSLSPSMNTEAFF. In DNA form, the CDR3 reads TGTGCCAGCAGTTTATCGCCCAGCATGAACACTGAAGCTTTCTTT.